The clone carrying this TCR beta chain was observed a few times. Its antigen is unidentified. Each diagnosis drew on symptoms, thyroxine, TRAb, thyroid ultrasound and orbital computed tomography findings. Researchers amplified the TCR beta CDR3 regions from RNA transcripts. Researchers ran a first-round RT-PCR on the TCR CDR3 using the HTBI primer set. TCRdb itself ran the multiplex PCR reads through MiXCR, one entry per CDR3 protein. The sample lists 500,000 to 750,000 distinct CDR3 sequences, 12% to 15% occurring once. This sample is drawn from a study of T cells in Graves' hyperthyroidism and ophthalmopathy. Study overall: Peripheral blood samples were taken at initial diagnosis, prior to any treatment. Overall study findings and caveats: Stable hyperthyroidism and ophthalmopathy were separated using 13 V-J signatures. Also found in blood were most expanded thyroid clonotypes above 0.001.

V shed 0 bases and J 2 bases; nucleotides not matched to a gene: 2. Per germline, CDR1 KGHSH and CDR2 LQKENI. The CDR3 has 17 residues. The sample taken for sequencing was blood. The chain recombines TRBV18 with TRBJ2-3; 13 bases are a match to TRBD2. This TCR derives from a woman between 18 and 29 years old with Graves' ophthalmopathy. This CDR3 reads CASSPPGLAGPTDTQYF. The DNA for the CDR3 is TGTGCCAGCTCACCACCGGGACTAGCGGGACCCACAGATACGCAGTATTTT.